This T cell receptor (beta chain) was profiled in a study of blood T cell repertoires in COVID-19. The wider study: Both acute and convalescent COVID-19 samples were obtained from the United States, Italy and Spain. T cells, B-cell-depleted T cells, or PBMCs provided the cDNA or gDNA that served as material.

Germline CDR1 and CDR2: SGHVS and FNYEAQ. V shed 3 bases and J shed 3 bases, with 8 bases lying between them. The CDR3 consists of 13 residues. Only in-frame clones appear in the TCRdb table, and some are missing; sequencing was by immunoSEQ multiplex PCR. The table lists about 120,000 clones, more than 75% of them singletons. The chain recombines TRBV7-6 with TRBJ1-1; unclear D gene. The material sequenced was peripheral blood. The TCR originated in a woman aged 45-60 years with acute or convalescent COVID-19. As DNA, the CDR3 is TGTGCCAGCAGCTTCTCGCGAGACACTGAAGCTTTCTTT. Protein sequence: CASSFSRDTEAFF.